This T cell receptor beta chain was captured in a study of T-cell memory formation after mild COVID-19. Overall study results and limits: Among clones contracting day 15 to 85, CD4/CD8 was balanced, whereas later expanders leaned CD4+.

The authors produced TCR alpha and TCR beta cDNA libraries with sample barcodes and UMIs by 5'RACE using constant-segment primers. MiXCR, applied by TCRdb to the 5' RACE reads, yields one record per CDR3 protein. The sample contains 350,000 or so distinct CDR3 sequences, 20% to 25% of which appear only once. The germline CDR1 and CDR2 sequences are SGHAT and FQNNGV. V lost 6 bases and J lost 1, with 7 bases in between. There are 12 residues in the CDR3. A few counts support this clonotype. What it binds is unknown. The sequencing sample was made of PBMCs or a T cell subset sorted from them (not recorded which). This rearrangement joins TRBV11-2 to TRBJ2-7; D unresolved. This TCR derives from an adult woman who had mild COVID-19 (a few samples of this study predate the infection). Cell type and time point are not known. CDR3 nucleotides: TGTGCCAGCAGGGGTAATTCCTACGAGCAGTACTTC. Encoded protein: CASRGNSYEQYF.